The 30 T cell receptor beta chains below were found in one sample sequenced in a study of blood T cell repertoires in COVID-19. TCRdb keeps only in-frame clones here, not all; method: immunoSEQ multiplex PCR. This table has 300,000 to 400,000 clones, roughly 90% appearing once. The sample taken for sequencing was PBMCs or T cells enriched from blood (not recorded which). Source of these receptors: a woman in her 30s who had been exposed to COVID-19.

CDR3 DNA: TGTGCCAGCAGCTATACAGGGGGCGGGCAGCCCCAGCATTTT. It encodes CASSYTGGGQPQHF. The chain recombines TRBV7-2 with TRBJ1-5; TRBD1 agrees at 9 bases. V lost 4 bases to trimming and J lost 7 bases; unmatched junction nucleotides: 5. Germline values: CDR1 SGHTA, CDR2 FQGNSA. CDR3 size: 14 residues.

The chain is built from TRBV29-1 and TRBJ1-3, with D perhaps TRBD1 (5 bases). Germline V gene sequence: CDR1 SQVTM, CDR2 ANQGSEA. V lost 6 bases, J lost 0 bases, and 15 bases lay in between. This CDR3 has 15 residues. The CDR3 loop is CSVAPGQSSGNTIYF. Written as DNA, the CDR3 is TGCAGCGTCGCCCCAGGACAAAGCTCTGGAAACACCATATATTTT.

The genes are TRBV7-2 and TRBJ1-1, with 12 bases matching TRBD1. The CDR3 runs to 13 residues. The V gene end was trimmed by 11 bases and the J gene end by 4 bases; junction bases not matched to a gene: 5. Germline V gene sequence: CDR1 SGHTA, CDR2 FQGNSA. The CDR3 DNA sequence: TGTGCCCTCGGGGGACAGGGGGCCACTGAAGCTTTCTTT. The encoded protein is CALGGQGATEAFF.

The CDR3, as DNA: TGTGCCAGCAGTGAATTCGCTGCGGGGGCTTTCTTT. It specifies CASSEFAAGAFF. V and J are TRBV6-1 and TRBJ1-1; D unclear. Germline CDR1 reads MNHNS; CDR2 reads SASEGT. The V gene lost 2 bases and the J gene lost 11 bases, with 12 bases spanning the gap. The CDR3 is made up of 12 amino acids.

The chain recombines TRBV19 with TRBJ2-3, with D tentatively TRBD2 (5 bases). There are 14 residues in the CDR3. Between the trimmed V and J ends, which lost 7 bases and 0 bases, there was a span of 11 bases. CDR1 and CDR2 (germline): LNHDA, SQIVND (reference sequence). The CDR3 DNA sequence: TGTGCCAGTACTCCGGGATCTAGCACAGATACGCAGTATTTT. Its translation is CASTPGSSTDTQYF.

The CDR3 DNA is TGTGCCAGCAGCACGGAGGGTCATGGAAACACCATATATTTT. Translated, it gives CASSTEGHGNTIYF. The chain carries TRBV7-2 and TRBJ1-3; D is ambiguous. The CDR3 consists of 14 residues. V shed 5 bases and J shed 3 bases, with 11 bases lying between them. Looked up from germline, CDR1 is SGHTA and CDR2 is FQGNSA.

V usage is TRBV7-8 and J usage is TRBJ1-2; 9 nucleotides match TRBD1. The CDR3 is 17 amino acids. Germline CDR1 SGHVS, CDR2 FQNEAQ. After removal of 0 bases from V and 2 bases from J, the junction contained 7 bases not matched to a gene. In nucleotides, the CDR3 is TGTGCCAGCAGCTTAGCGCCAGGACAGGGGACCAACTATGGCTACACCTTC. This translates into CASSLAPGQGTNYGYTF.

The gene calls are TRBV5-1 and TRBJ2-5, with 8 nucleotides matching TRBD1. The CDR3 is 15 amino acids. Germline loops: CDR1 SGHRS, CDR2 YFSETQ. Trimming took 2 bases from V and 5 from J; bases not matched to a gene: 8. CDR3 in DNA: TGCGCCAGCAGCTTAGCAGGGGGCGCCTGGGAGACCCAGTACTTC. Amino acid sequence: CASSLAGGAWETQYF.

On this clone: One end of the junction fails to match germline, which may point to a read error. The chain uses TRBV6-1 and TRBJ2-1; D unclear. The length of the CDR3 is 15 residues. Germline V gene sequence: CDR1 MNHNS, CDR2 SASEGT. The CDR3 DNA reads as TGTGCCAGCAGAGAAGCCCCACCTGGCGGCTATGAGCAGTTCTTC. Its protein is CASREAPPGGYEQFF.

This sequence joins TRBV6-2 or TRBV6-3 and TRBJ2-2, with TRBD2 as a possible D gene (6 bases). This CDR3 region has 16 residues. Trimming removed 2 bases at V and 7 bases at J, with 17 bases between. CDR1 and CDR2 (germline): MNHEY, SVGEGT. The CDR3 reads CASSYMGGRIVGELFF. In nucleotides, the CDR3 is TGTGCCAGCAGTTACATGGGGGGAAGGATAGTCGGGGAGCTGTTTTTT.

J is TRBJ1-1 and V is TRBV5-4; D unresolved. CDR1 is SGHNT and CDR2 is YYREEE in the germline V gene (reference sequence). The CDR3 is 14 residues long. With 0 bases removed from V and 5 bases from J, the gap between germline ends came to 11 bases. CDR3 sequence: CASSLGTAGTEAFF. CDR3 in DNA: TGTGCCAGCAGCTTGGGGACCGCGGGGACTGAAGCTTTCTTT.

The chain couples TRBV2 to TRBJ1-5; D unclear. The CDR3 is made up of 14 amino acids. Germline assignment: CDR1 SNHLY and CDR2 FYNNEI. The V and J ends lost 3 bases and 0 bases respectively, with 6 bases between them. CDR3 coding DNA: TGTGCCAGCAGTGACCCAGGTAGCAATCAGCCCCAGCATTTT. Translating gives CASSDPGSNQPQHF.

About this clone itself: At the DNA level, this CDR3 is encoded by other sequences in the same sample as well. The chain combines TRBV12-3 or TRBV12-4 with TRBJ1-1, with D hard to call. CDR3 size: 11 residues. V was cut by 3 bases and J by 6 bases, with 5 bases left in between. CDR3 DNA: TGTGCCAGCAGTTTGGGCGCTGAAGCTTTCTTT. It yields the protein CASSLGAEAFF.

This chain connects TRBV7-9 to TRBJ2-7; D ambiguous. V shed 1 base and J shed 3 bases, with 7 bases lying between them. The germline V gene has CDR1 SEHNR and CDR2 FQNEAQ (reference sequence). CDR3 length: 13 residues. The CDR3 coding sequence is TGTGCCAGCAGCTTAGGGCAGAACTACGAGCAGTACTTC. Amino acids: CASSLGQNYEQYF.

DNA of the CDR3: TGTGCCAGCAGCACTCCAAGGAAGGGGGCTACCTACAATGAGCAGTTCTTC. This codes for CASSTPRKGATYNEQFF. This chain links TRBV9 with TRBJ2-1; 7 bases are a match to TRBD1. Germline V lookup: CDR1 SGDLS, CDR2 YYNGEE. This CDR3 comprises 17 residues. J gave up 2 bases and V 4 bases, and 12 bases lay outside the gene matches.

The chain recombines TRBV5-1 with TRBJ2-3, with D maybe TRBD2 (6 bases). Looked up from germline, CDR1 is SGHRS and CDR2 is YFSETQ. Trimming removed 3 bases at V and 1 base at J, with 12 bases between. This CDR3 spans 15 amino acids. The CDR3 reads CASSSTSIGTDTQYF. CDR3 nucleotide sequence: TGCGCCAGCAGCTCGACTAGTATCGGCACAGATACGCAGTATTTT. Combining the CDR3 with reference TRBV5-1 and TRBJ2-3 gives the whole variable domain KAGVTQTPRYLIKTRGQQVTLSCSPISGHRSVSWYQQTPGQGLQFLFEYFSETQRNKGNFPGRFSGRQFSNSRSEMNVSTLELGDSALYLCASSSTSIGTDTQYFGPGTRLTVL.

V usage is TRBV2 and J usage is TRBJ1-2; D unclear. V lost 2 bases and J 5 bases, leaving 3 bases between the germline ends. The CDR3 has 11 amino acids. CDR1 and CDR2 from the germline V gene are SNHLY and FYNNEI. CDR3 coding DNA: TGTGCCAGCAGTGAACCTTATGGCTACACCTTC. Translating gives CASSEPYGYTF.

This clone was found a few times. The chain uses TRBV11-3 and TRBJ1-5, with D perhaps matching TRBD1 (6 bases). The germline V and J ends were trimmed by 1 base and 6 bases, with 10 bases remaining between them. The germline CDR1 and CDR2 sequences are SGHNT and YENEEA. The CDR3 spans 14 residues. The CDR3 protein is CASSLAGECQPQHF. In DNA, the CDR3 is TGTGCCAGCAGCTTAGCAGGGGAGTGTCAGCCCCAGCATTTT.

The chain employs TRBV5-8 and TRBJ1-5, with 8 bases lining up with TRBD1. This CDR3 has 15 residues. After removal of 3 bases from V and 7 bases from J, the junction contained 9 bases not matched to a gene. CDR1 is SGHTS, CDR2 YDEGEE, per germline. Here the CDR3 DNA reads TGTGCCAGCAGCTCAGCGGACAGGGTTTGGCAGCCCCAGCATTTT. Amino acid sequence: CASSSADRVWQPQHF.

The V gene is TRBV5-5, the J gene TRBJ2-7; 11 bases are shared with TRBD2. The CDR3 extends over 15 amino acids. In germline, CDR1 is SGHKS, CDR2 YYEKEE (reference sequence). V shed 2 bases and J 2 bases; nucleotides not matched to a gene: 3. The CDR3 spells CASSFSGGDTYEQYF. For the CDR3, the DNA is TGTGCCAGCAGCTTTAGCGGGGGGGACACCTACGAGCAGTACTTC.

The genes are TRBV6-5 and TRBJ2-7, with unresolved D. The germline gives CDR1 MNHEY, CDR2 SVGAGI. The CDR3 runs 13 residues. Between the trimmed V and J ends, which lost 0 bases and 3 bases, there was a span of 6 bases. The CDR3 DNA follows: TGTGCCAGCAGTTACTCAATCGGCTACGAGCAGTACTTC. As protein: CASSYSIGYEQYF.

J is TRBJ2-7 and V is TRBV5-6; 10 positions agree with TRBD1. This CDR3 region has 13 residues. Per germline, CDR1 SGHDT and CDR2 YYEEEE. After removal of 4 bases from V and 7 bases from J, the junction contained 5 bases not matched to a gene. The CDR3 loop is CASSPDRGREQYF. CDR3 coding DNA: TGTGCCAGCAGCCCGGACAGGGGGAGGGAGCAGTACTTC.

The chain links TRBV6-5 to TRBJ1-6, with TRBD1 matching over 8 bases. From germline, CDR1 is MNHEY and CDR2 SVGAGI. Losses at the gene ends were 6 bases for V and 5 bases for J; bases not matched to a gene: 6. The CDR3 has 15 residues. In nucleotides, the CDR3 is TGTGCCAGCAGCCCCCGACAGGGGAATAATTCACCCCTCCACTTT. Its translation is CASSPRQGNNSPLHF.

V usage is TRBV30 and J usage is TRBJ2-2; perhaps TRBD2 as D (5 bases). Germline values: CDR1 GTSNPN, CDR2 SVGIG (reference sequence). This CDR3 has 14 residues. V was trimmed by 0 bases and J by 3 bases, leaving 8 bases between them. Here the CDR3 reads CAWSVLSDTGELFF. The CDR3 region has the DNA TGTGCCTGGAGTGTACTTAGCGACACCGGGGAGCTGTTTTTT.

This chain uses TRBV7-8 with TRBJ1-3; D unclear. The V and J ends lost 1 base and 0 bases respectively, with 7 bases between them. Germline V gene data show CDR1 as SGHVS and CDR2 as FQNEAQ. The CDR3 has 15 amino acids. The CDR3 DNA reads as TGTGCCAGCAGCTTAGATCTTTTCTCTGGAAACACCATATATTTT. Protein: CASSLDLFSGNTIYF.

The rearrangement links TRBV5-1 to TRBJ1-4, with 10 bases identical to TRBD1. The CDR3 has 17 amino acids. Unmatched junction bases numbered 15, after V lost 7 bases and J lost 6 bases. Germline V CDR1 and CDR2: SGHRS, YFSETQ. CDR3 amino acids: CASGPGQGRWDDEKLFF. The DNA for the CDR3 is TGCGCCAGCGGACCGGGACAGGGGCGTTGGGATGATGAAAAACTGTTTTTT.

The CDR3 sequence is CASSQDRTGVISYEQYF. As DNA, the CDR3 is TGCGCCAGCAGCCAAGACAGGACAGGGGTTATATCCTACGAGCAGTACTTC. The chain couples TRBV4-3 to TRBJ2-7; TRBD1 matches at 9 bases. Trimming cost V 0 bases and J 1 base; bases outside gene matches: 7. Germline CDR1 reads LGHNA; CDR2 reads YSLEER. The CDR3 loop spans 17 amino acids.

The chain is built from TRBV19 and TRBJ2-2; 9 nucleotides match TRBD2. Germline CDR1 is LNHDA and CDR2 is SQIVND (reference sequence). The CDR3 spans 15 residues. V dropped 7 bases and J dropped 2; count of bases not matched to a gene: 5. CDR3 amino acids: CASTELAGNTGELFF. CDR3 in DNA: TGTGCCAGTACCGAACTAGCGGGTAACACCGGGGAGCTGTTTTTT.

The sample holds one count of this clone. The chain uses TRBV15 and TRBJ2-5; maybe TRBD2 (5 bases). There are 15 residues in the CDR3. In germline, CDR1 is LNHNV, CDR2 YYDKDF (reference sequence). The ends were cut back, 4 bases at V and 3 bases at J, with 15 bases in the middle. This CDR3 is CATSILTSFEETQYF. The CDR3 DNA sequence: TGTGCCACCAGCATTCTCACTAGTTTTGAAGAGACCCAGTACTTC. The full variable domain, completed using reference TRBV15 and TRBJ2-5, is DAMVIQNPRYQVTQFGKPVTLSCSQTLNHNVMYWYQQKSSQAPKLLFHYYDKDFNNEADTPDNFQSRRPNTSFCFLDIRSPGLGDTAMYLCATSILTSFEETQYFGPGTRLLVL.

The V gene is TRBV5-1, the J gene TRBJ2-5, with D maybe TRBD1 (5 bases). The CDR3 runs to 15 residues. The germline gives CDR1 SGHRS, CDR2 YFSETQ. V lost 2 bases, J lost 7 bases, and 18 bases lay in between. CDR3 in amino acids: CASSFGRVSKGTQYF. CDR3 sequence (DNA): TGCGCCAGCAGCTTTGGCAGGGTATCTAAAGGGACCCAGTACTTC. The full variable domain, with the rest looked up from reference TRBV5-1 and TRBJ2-5, is KAGVTQTPRYLIKTRGQQVTLSCSPISGHRSVSWYQQTPGQGLQFLFEYFSETQRNKGNFPGRFSGRQFSNSRSEMNVSTLELGDSALYLCASSFGRVSKGTQYFGPGTRLLVL.